The clone carrying this T cell receptor beta chain was picked up a small number of times. Extracted RNA was reverse transcribed, and the resulting cDNA served as sequencing template. Sequencing was performed with immunoSEQ multiplex PCR; in TCRdb, only in-frame clones are kept and a portion is missing. The sample holds around 140,000 clones; around 49% are singletons and the top ten take roughly a sixth. This record belongs to a study of CD8+ T cells in alopecia areata. Trimming removed 6 bases from V and 2 bases from J, with 11 bases in between. This CDR3 is built from 14 residues. Per germline, CDR1 MNHEY and CDR2 SVGAGI.

This rearrangement joins TRBV6-5 to TRBJ1-5, with D perhaps TRBD1 (6 bases). The receptor's source is a human donor with alopecia areata. The sequencing here drew on CD8+ T cells sorted from blood, taken at week 0. The chain's CDR3 is CASRYRVGNQPQHF. The CDR3 DNA is TGTGCCAGCAGGTACAGGGTCGGCAATCAGCCCCAGCATTTT.